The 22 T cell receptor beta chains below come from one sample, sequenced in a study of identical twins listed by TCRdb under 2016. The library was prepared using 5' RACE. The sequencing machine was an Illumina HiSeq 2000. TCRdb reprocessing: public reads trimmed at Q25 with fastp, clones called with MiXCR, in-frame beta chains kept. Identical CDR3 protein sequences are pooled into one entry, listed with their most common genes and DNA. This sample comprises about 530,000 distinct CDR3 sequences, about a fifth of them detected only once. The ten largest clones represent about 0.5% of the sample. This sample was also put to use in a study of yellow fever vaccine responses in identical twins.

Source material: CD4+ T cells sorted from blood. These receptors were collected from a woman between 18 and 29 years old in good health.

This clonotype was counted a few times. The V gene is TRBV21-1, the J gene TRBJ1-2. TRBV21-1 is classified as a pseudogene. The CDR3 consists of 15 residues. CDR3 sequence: CASSKVRGQFYGYTF. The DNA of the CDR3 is TGTGCCAGCAGCAAAGTACGCGGGCAGTTCTATGGCTACACCTTC.

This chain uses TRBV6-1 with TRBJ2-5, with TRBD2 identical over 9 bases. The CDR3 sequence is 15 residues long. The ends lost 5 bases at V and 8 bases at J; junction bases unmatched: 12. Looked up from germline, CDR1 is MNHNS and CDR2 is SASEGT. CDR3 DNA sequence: TGTGCCAGCAGTACCGCGACTAGCGGACGACGTACCCAGTACTTC. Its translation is CASSTATSGRRTQYF.

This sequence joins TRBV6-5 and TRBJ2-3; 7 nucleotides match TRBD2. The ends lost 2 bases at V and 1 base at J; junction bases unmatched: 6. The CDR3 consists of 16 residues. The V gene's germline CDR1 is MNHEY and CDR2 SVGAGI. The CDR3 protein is CASSYAGVSGTDTQYF. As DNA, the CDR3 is TGTGCCAGCAGTTACGCGGGGGTTTCTGGCACAGATACGCAGTATTTT.

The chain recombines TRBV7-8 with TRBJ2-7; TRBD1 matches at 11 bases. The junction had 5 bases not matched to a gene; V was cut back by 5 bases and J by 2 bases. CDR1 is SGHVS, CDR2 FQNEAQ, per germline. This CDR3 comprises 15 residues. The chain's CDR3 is CASSPWTGGPYEQYF. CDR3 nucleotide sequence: TGTGCCAGCAGCCCCTGGACAGGGGGCCCCTACGAGCAGTACTTC.

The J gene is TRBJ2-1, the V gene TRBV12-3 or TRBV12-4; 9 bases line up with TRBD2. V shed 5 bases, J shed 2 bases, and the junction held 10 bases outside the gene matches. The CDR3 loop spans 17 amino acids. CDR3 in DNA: TGTGCCAGCAGTCCCCCCCGGCCTAGCGGGGCCTACAATGAGCAGTTCTTC. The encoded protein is CASSPPRPSGAYNEQFF.

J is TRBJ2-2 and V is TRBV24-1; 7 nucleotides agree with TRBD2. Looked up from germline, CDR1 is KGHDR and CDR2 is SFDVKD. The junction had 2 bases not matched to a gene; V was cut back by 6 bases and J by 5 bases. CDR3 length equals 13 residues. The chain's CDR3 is CATSKRGTGELFF. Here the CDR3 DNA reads TGTGCCACCAGTAAGCGGGGAACCGGGGAGCTGTTTTTT.

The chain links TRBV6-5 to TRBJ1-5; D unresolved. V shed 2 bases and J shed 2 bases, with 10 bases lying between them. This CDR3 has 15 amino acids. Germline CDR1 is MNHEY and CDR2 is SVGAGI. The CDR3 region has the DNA TGTGCCAGCAGTTACCCTGGGTCGGGCAATCAGCCCCAGCATTTT. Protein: CASSYPGSGNQPQHF.

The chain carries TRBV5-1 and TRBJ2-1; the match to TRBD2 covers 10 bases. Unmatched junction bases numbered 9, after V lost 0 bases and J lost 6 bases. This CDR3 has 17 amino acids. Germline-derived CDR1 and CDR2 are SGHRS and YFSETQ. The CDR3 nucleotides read TGCGCCAGCAGCTTGGGGCCCGGACTAGCGGTTAGCAATGAGCAGTTCTTC. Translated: CASSLGPGLAVSNEQFF.

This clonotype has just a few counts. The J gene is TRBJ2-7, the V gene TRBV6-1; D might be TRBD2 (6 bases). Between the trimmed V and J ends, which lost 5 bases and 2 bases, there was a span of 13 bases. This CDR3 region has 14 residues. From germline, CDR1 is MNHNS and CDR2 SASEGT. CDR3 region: CASSPHGGTYEQYV. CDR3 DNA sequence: TGTGCCAGCAGTCCGCATGGGGGGACCTACGAGCAGTACGTC.

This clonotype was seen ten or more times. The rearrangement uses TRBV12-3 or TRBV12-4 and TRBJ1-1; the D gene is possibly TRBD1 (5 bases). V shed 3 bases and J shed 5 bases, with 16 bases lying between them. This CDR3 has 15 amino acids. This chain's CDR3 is CASSFGHGGATEAFF. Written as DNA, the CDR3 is TGTGCCAGCAGTTTTGGGCATGGGGGAGCAACTGAAGCTTTCTTT.

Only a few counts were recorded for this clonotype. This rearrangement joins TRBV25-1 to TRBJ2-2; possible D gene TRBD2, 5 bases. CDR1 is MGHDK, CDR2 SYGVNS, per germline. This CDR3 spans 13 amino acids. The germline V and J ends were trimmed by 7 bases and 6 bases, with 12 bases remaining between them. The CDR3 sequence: CASTYGMAGELFF. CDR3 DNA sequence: TGTGCCAGCACGTACGGGATGGCCGGGGAGCTGTTTTTT.

This CDR3 reads CASSVSPDWLAGFTDSYEQYV. The CDR3 nucleotides are TGTGCCAGCAGTGTTAGTCCCGATTGGCTAGCGGGGTTTACTGATTCCTACGAGCAGTACGTC. The chain carries TRBV2 and TRBJ2-7; 9 bases map to TRBD2. Germline lookup yields CDR1 SNHLY and CDR2 FYNNEI. This CDR3 has 21 amino acids. J was trimmed by 1 base and V by 4 bases; bases with no gene match: 23.

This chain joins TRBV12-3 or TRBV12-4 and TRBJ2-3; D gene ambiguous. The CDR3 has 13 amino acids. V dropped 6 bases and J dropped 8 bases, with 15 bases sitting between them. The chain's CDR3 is CASRSKNGITQYF. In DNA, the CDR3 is TGTGCCAGCAGGTCTAAAAACGGAATTACGCAGTATTTT.

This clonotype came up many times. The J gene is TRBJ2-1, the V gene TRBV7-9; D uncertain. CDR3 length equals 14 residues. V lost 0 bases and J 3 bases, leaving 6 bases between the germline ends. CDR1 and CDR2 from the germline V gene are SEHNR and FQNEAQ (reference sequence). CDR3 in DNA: TGTGCCAGCAGCTTAGCGTCGAGCTACAATGAGCAGTTCTTC. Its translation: CASSLASSYNEQFF.

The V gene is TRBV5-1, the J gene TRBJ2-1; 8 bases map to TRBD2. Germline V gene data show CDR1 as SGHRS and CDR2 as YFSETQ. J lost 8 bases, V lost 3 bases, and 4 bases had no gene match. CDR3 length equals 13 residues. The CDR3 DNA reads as TGCGCCAGCAGCTGGGGACTAGATGATGAGCAGTTCTTC. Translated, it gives CASSWGLDDEQFF.

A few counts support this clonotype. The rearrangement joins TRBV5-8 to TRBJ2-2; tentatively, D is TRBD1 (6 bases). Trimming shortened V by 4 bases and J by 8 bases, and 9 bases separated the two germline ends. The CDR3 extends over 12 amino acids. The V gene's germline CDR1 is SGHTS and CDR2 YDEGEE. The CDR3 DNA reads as TGTGCCAGCAGCGGCGGACAGGGGGAGCTGTTTTTT. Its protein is CASSGGQGELFF. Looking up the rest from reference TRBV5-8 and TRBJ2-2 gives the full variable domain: EAGVTQSPTHLIKTRGQQATLRCSPISGHTSVYWYQQALGLGLQFLLWYDEGEERNRGNFPPRFSGRQFPNYSSELNVNALELEDSALYLCASSGGQGELFFGEGSRLTVL.

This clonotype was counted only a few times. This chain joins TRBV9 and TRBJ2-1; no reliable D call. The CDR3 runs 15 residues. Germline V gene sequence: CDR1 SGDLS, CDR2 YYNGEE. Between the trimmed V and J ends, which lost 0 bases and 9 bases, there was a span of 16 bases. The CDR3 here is CASSVEARKESEQFF. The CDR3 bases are TGTGCCAGCAGCGTAGAGGCTAGAAAGGAAAGTGAGCAGTTCTTC. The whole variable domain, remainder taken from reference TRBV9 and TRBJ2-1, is DSGVTQTPKHLITATGQRVTLRCSPRSGDLSVYWYQQSLDQGLQFLIQYYNGEERAKGNILERFSAQQFPDLHSELNLSSLELGDSALYFCASSVEARKESEQFFGPGTRLTVL.

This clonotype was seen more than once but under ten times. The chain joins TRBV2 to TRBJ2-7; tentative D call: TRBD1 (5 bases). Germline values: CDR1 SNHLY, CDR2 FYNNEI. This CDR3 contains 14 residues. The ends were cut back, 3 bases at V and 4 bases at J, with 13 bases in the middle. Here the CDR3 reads CASSEQGSPYEQYF. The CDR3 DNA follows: TGTGCCAGCAGTGAGCAGGGCTCTCCTTACGAGCAGTACTTC.

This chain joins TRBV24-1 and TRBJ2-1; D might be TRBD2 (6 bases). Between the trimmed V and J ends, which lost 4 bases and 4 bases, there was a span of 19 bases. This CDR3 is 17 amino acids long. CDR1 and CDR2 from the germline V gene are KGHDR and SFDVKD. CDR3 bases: TGTGCCACCAGTGACCAACCGAGAGTAGCGGTTTACAATGAGCAGTTCTTC. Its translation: CATSDQPRVAVYNEQFF.

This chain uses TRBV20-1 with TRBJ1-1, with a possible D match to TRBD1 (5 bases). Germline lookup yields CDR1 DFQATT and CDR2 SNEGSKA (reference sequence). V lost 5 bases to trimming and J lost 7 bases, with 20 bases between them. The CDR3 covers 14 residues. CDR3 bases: TGCAGTGCTGGAGGTGGGGCGGGGAGGAATGAAGCTTTCTTT. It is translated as CSAGGGAGRNEAFF.

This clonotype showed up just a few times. The CDR3: CASSPGRAAGVIWETQYF. DNA of the CDR3: TGTGCCAGCAGCCCGGGGAGAGCAGCGGGAGTGATCTGGGAGACCCAGTACTTC. The V call is TRBV4-2, the J call TRBJ2-5; 8 bases align to TRBD2. In germline, CDR1 is LGHNA, CDR2 YNFKEQ. V gave up 4 bases and J gave up 5 bases; unmatched junction bases: 18. This CDR3 is built from 18 residues.

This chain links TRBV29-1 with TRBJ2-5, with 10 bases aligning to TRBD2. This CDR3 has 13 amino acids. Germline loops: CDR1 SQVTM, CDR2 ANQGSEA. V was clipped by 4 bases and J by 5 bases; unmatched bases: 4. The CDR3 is CSVGAGGPETQYF. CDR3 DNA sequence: TGCAGCGTTGGAGCGGGGGGGCCGGAGACCCAGTACTTC.